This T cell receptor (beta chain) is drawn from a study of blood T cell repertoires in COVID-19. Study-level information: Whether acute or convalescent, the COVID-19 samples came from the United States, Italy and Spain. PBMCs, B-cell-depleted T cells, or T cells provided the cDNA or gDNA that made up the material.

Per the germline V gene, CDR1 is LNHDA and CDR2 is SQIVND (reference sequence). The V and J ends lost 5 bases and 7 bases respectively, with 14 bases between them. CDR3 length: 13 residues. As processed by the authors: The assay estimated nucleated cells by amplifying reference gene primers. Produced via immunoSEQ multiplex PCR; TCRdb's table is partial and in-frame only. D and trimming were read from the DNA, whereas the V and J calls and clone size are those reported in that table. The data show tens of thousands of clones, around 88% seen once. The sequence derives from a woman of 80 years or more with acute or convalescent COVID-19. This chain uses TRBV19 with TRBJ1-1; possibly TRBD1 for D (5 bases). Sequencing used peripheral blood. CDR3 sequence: CASSARGDFEAFF. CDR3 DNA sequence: TGTGCCAGTAGTGCGCGGGGGGATTTTGAAGCTTTCTTT. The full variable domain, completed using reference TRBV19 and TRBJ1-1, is DGGITQSPKYLFRKEGQNVTLSCEQNLNHDAMYWYRQDPGQGLRLIYYSQIVNDFQKGDIAEGYSVSREKKESFPLTVTSAQKNPTAFYLCASSARGDFEAFFGQGTRLTVV.